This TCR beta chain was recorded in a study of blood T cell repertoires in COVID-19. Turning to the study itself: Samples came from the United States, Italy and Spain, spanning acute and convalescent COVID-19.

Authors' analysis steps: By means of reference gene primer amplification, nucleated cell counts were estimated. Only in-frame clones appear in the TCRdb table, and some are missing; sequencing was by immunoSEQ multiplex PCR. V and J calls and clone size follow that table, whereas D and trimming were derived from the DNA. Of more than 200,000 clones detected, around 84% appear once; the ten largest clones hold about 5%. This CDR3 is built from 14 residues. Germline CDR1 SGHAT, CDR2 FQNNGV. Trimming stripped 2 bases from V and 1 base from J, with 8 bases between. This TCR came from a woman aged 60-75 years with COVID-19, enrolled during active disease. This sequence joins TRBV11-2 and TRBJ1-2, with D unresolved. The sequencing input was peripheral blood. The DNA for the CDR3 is TGTGCCAGCAGCTTAAGCCACAGTAACTATGGCTACACCTTC. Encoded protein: CASSLSHSNYGYTF.